This T cell receptor (beta chain) appears in the sequencing data of a study of T cells after yellow fever vaccination. A process of 5'RACE template switching, which added a universal primer site and UMIs, was used to make TCR cDNA. One entry per CDR3 protein results from TCRdb running MiXCR on the 5' RACE reads. The sample consists of 110,000 to 150,000 distinct CDR3 sequences, 6.6% of them appearing once. CDR1 SGHRS and CDR2 YFSETQ come from the germline V gene. After removal of 5 bases from V and 2 bases from J, the junction contained 9 bases not matched to a gene. This CDR3 contains 16 residues. Study-level points and caveats: Subsequent booster samples again held most clones from primary vaccination (less than 98% CD4, roughly 88% CD8).

This clonotype has at least ten counts. The antigen is undetermined. The sequencing here drew on CD4+ T cells sorted from PBMCs, taken 10 days after the yellow fever booster vaccination. This chain uses TRBV5-1 with TRBJ2-1; 8 nucleotides match TRBD2. The sequence came from a man aged 30-40 years who received the YFV17D yellow fever vaccine. Written as DNA, the CDR3 is TGCGCCAGCAGTACGGGAGGGACTTCCACCTACAATGAGCAGTTCTTC. Encoded protein: CASSTGGTSTYNEQFF. The full variable domain, completed using reference TRBV5-1 and TRBJ2-1, is KAGVTQTPRYLIKTRGQQVTLSCSPISGHRSVSWYQQTPGQGLQFLFEYFSETQRNKGNFPGRFSGRQFSNSRSEMNVSTLELGDSALYLCASSTGGTSTYNEQFFGPGTRLTVL.